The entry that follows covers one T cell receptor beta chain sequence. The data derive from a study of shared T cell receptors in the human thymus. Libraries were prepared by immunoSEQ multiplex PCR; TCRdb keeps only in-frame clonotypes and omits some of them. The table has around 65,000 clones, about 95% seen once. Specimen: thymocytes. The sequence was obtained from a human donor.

Here the CDR3 DNA reads TGTGCCAGCAGTGGGGGACAGGGGGTCACCGGGGAGCTGTTTTTT. The encoded protein is CASSGGQGVTGELFF. The chain joins TRBV2 to TRBJ2-2; 11 bases are shared with TRBD1. CDR3 size: 15 residues. Germline loops: CDR1 SNHLY, CDR2 FYNNEI. V lost 4 bases, J lost 4 bases, and 2 bases stayed unmatched. The full variable domain, its missing parts supplied by reference TRBV2 and TRBJ2-2, is EPEVTQTPSHQVTQMGQEVILRCVPISNHLYFYWYRQILGQKVEFLVSFYNNEISEKSEIFDDQFSVERPDGSNFTLKIRSTKLEDSAMYFCASSGGQGVTGELFFGEGSRLTVL.